This T cell receptor (beta chain) was recovered during a study of blood T cell repertoires in COVID-19. Background on the study: Acute and convalescent COVID-19 specimens originated in the United States, Italy and Spain. Sources were T cells, B-cell-depleted T cells, or PBMCs; the material itself was cDNA or gDNA.

The CDR3 spans 15 residues. Trimming left V 3 bases short and J 7 bases short, with 15 bases between. Per the germline V gene, CDR1 is MNHEY and CDR2 is SMNVEV (reference sequence). Per the authors' pipeline: The authors estimated nucleated cell counts from reference gene primer amplification. Libraries were prepared by immunoSEQ multiplex PCR; TCRdb keeps only in-frame clonotypes and omits some of them. That table furnishes V, J and clone size, whereas the DNA furnished D and trimming. In the table there are around 160,000 clones, 85% to 90% of which are singletons. J is TRBJ2-2 and V is TRBV27; D is perhaps TRBD2 (7 bases). The sequenced material came from peripheral blood. This sequence was found in an elderly man with acute or convalescent COVID-19. The CDR3 loop is CASSFWAGEGGELFF. The DNA of the CDR3 is TGTGCCAGCAGTTTTTGGGCAGGGGAGGGCGGGGAGCTGTTTTTT.